What follows are 11 T cell receptor beta chains derived from one specimen sequenced in a study of PD-1 blockade in classical Hodgkin lymphoma (dated by TCRdb to between 2020 and 2021). The library was built by means of the immunoSEQ multiplex PCR assay. TCRdb limited this immuneACCESS table to in-frame rearrangements with V and J called. A share of clones is missing; checked studies link under half to unresolved V genes, and the rest is unexplained. The sample profile shows some 95,000 clones; approximately 89% of them were found once. Clones ranked in the top ten supply 9.5% to 12% of the sample. The label giving this sample's time point can be read as: cycle 2 day 1 (C2D1) of nivolumab. All trial patients had relapsed after autologous stem cell transplantation, with cohorts A, B and C differing in prior brentuximab vedotin exposure. This specimen was peripheral blood mononuclear cells (PBMCs), taken before the second cycle of nivolumab. The receptors shown here come from a human donor with classical Hodgkin lymphoma.

The V call is TRBV7-8, the J call TRBJ2-7, with 8 positions matching TRBD1. The V and J ends lost 2 bases and 6 bases, in that order; junction bases with no gene match: 9. The CDR3 contains 15 residues. Germline loops: CDR1 SGHVS, CDR2 FQNEAQ. The CDR3 nucleotides read TGTGCCAGCAGCTTAAATGGACAGGGAATACGCGAGCAGTACTTC. It is translated as CASSLNGQGIREQYF.

The genes are TRBV28 and TRBJ2-4; D not resolved. This CDR3 contains 15 residues. Germline CDR1 and CDR2: MDHEN and SYDVKM. The V end lost 3 bases, the J end lost 2 bases, and 11 bases lay between the germline ends. The CDR3 region is CASSFSGGTKNIQYF. The CDR3 bases are TGTGCCAGCAGTTTCTCAGGTGGAACCAAAAACATTCAGTACTTC.

This clone was found a few times. The genes are TRBV7-6 and TRBJ2-2; 11 bases align to TRBD2. The CDR3 runs to 16 residues. Germline V gene data show CDR1 as SGHVS and CDR2 as FNYEAQ. V trimming: 2 bases; J trimming: 6 bases; junction bases outside the gene matches: 5. DNA for the CDR3: TGTGCCAGCAGCTTAACTAGCGGGGGTCGGTCCGGGGAGCTGTTTTTT. This gives the protein CASSLTSGGRSGELFF.

The chain carries TRBV4-1 and TRBJ2-1; 16 bases fit TRBD2. The CDR3 extends over 19 amino acids. Germline CDR1 MGHRA, CDR2 YSYEKL. Germline trimming cut 0 bases from V and 11 bases from J; bases unmatched to any gene: 13. The CDR3 region is CASSQDRGTSGRAKSQQFF. CDR3 in DNA: TGCGCCAGCAGCCAAGACCGCGGGACTAGCGGGAGGGCAAAGTCGCAGCAGTTCTTC.

This clone occurred many times. This chain connects TRBV7-3 to TRBJ2-7; 8 nucleotides match TRBD1. V trimming: 3 bases; J trimming: 6 bases; junction bases outside the gene matches: 7. Germline V gene lookup returns CDR1 SGHTA and CDR2 FQGTGA. This CDR3 is 14 amino acids long. The CDR3 coding sequence is TGTGCCAGCAGCTTGGAACAGGGGGTTGGCGAGCAGTACTTC. This gives the protein CASSLEQGVGEQYF.

The V call is TRBV4-2, the J call TRBJ2-3, with unresolved D. Germline CDR1 reads LGHNA; CDR2 reads YNFKEQ. V lost 0 bases and J 5 bases, leaving 3 bases between the germline ends. The CDR3 contains 12 residues. CDR3 nucleotides: TGTGCCAGCAGCCAAGAGAGAGATACGCAGTATTTT. It yields the protein CASSQERDTQYF.

This chain connects TRBV6-7 to TRBJ1-1, with D unclear. TRBV6-7 is identified as an open reading frame with a role that is uncertain. Trimming shortened V by 2 bases and J by 0 bases, and 19 bases separated the two germline ends. The CDR3 sequence is 18 residues long. The CDR3 region has the DNA TGTGCCAGCAGTTACGGCGGAGGAACAGCAGTCATGAACACTGAAGCTTTCTTT. Protein: CASSYGGGTAVMNTEAFF.

The chain is built from TRBV4-1 and TRBJ1-3; 7 nucleotides line up with TRBD1. Per germline, CDR1 MGHRA and CDR2 YSYEKL. The CDR3 extends over 15 amino acids. The junction had 4 bases not matched to a gene; V was cut back by 5 bases and J by 0 bases. CDR3 coding DNA: TGCGCCAGCAGCGAGGGACAGAACTCTGGAAACACCATATATTTT. Amino acids: CASSEGQNSGNTIYF.

V is TRBV28 and J is TRBJ1-1; D gene unclear. Per the germline V gene, CDR1 is MDHEN and CDR2 is SYDVKM. CDR3 size: 12 residues. Between the trimmed V and J ends, which lost 6 bases and 3 bases, there was a span of 8 bases. In nucleotides, the CDR3 is TGTGCCAGCAGCCCACTGTACACTGAAGCTTTCTTT. This gives the protein CASSPLYTEAFF.

This chain connects TRBV7-3 to TRBJ2-2, with TRBD2 matching over 7 bases. The CDR3 spans 16 residues. The V gene's germline CDR1 is SGHTA and CDR2 FQGTGA. The V segment lost 5 bases and the J segment 2 bases; nucleotides outside the gene matches: 8. The DNA of the CDR3 is TGTGCCAGCAGCGCCACTAGCGCAAGCAACACCGGGGAGCTGTTTTTT. Amino acids: CASSATSASNTGELFF.

This clone appeared once. The chain uses TRBV7-9 and TRBJ2-7; 8 bases fit TRBD1. This CDR3 spans 14 amino acids. CDR1 and CDR2 (germline): SEHNR, FQNEAQ (reference sequence). V lost 5 bases and J lost 5; bases outside the gene matches: 8. CDR3 nucleotides: TGTGCCAGCAGCCCGCAGGGGGCAGCAAACGAGCAGTACTTC. Residues: CASSPQGAANEQYF.